Below are 17 T cell receptor beta chains sequenced from a single sample in a study of blood T cell repertoires in COVID-19. Sequencing was performed with immunoSEQ multiplex PCR; in TCRdb, only in-frame clones are kept and a portion is missing. The table lists roughly 70,000 clones, 89% of them singletons. What was sequenced was peripheral blood. These receptors were taken from a man older than 75 with acute or convalescent COVID-19.

This sequence joins TRBV7-8 and TRBJ1-5, with a weak D call TRBD1 (6 bases). Germline V lookup: CDR1 SGHVS, CDR2 FQNEAQ. The CDR3 sequence is 16 residues long. Trimming cost V 0 bases and J 6 bases, with 15 bases left between them. CDR3: CASSLAWEQGGQPQHF. CDR3 DNA: TGTGCCAGCAGCTTAGCATGGGAACAGGGCGGTCAGCCCCAGCATTTT. Together with reference TRBV7-8 and TRBJ1-5, the CDR3 gives the full variable domain: GAGVSQSPRYKVAKRGQDVALRCDPISGHVSLFWYQQALGQGPEFLTYFQNEAQLDKSGLPSDRFFAERPEGSVSTLKIQRTQQEDSAVYLCASSLAWEQGGQPQHFGDGTRLSIL.

The chain employs TRBV7-9 and TRBJ2-1; 8 nucleotides line up with TRBD2. Germline CDR1 and CDR2: SEHNR and FQNEAQ (reference sequence). V trimming: 5 bases; J trimming: 12 bases; junction bases outside the gene matches: 9. The CDR3 runs to 13 residues. CDR3 sequence: CASSPGGASVQFF. CDR3 coding DNA: TGTGCCAGCAGCCCGGGGGGGGCCTCTGTGCAGTTCTTC. Full variable domain (missing parts from reference TRBV7-9 and TRBJ2-1): DTGVSQNPRHKITKRGQNVTFRCDPISEHNRLYWYRQTLGQGPEFLTYFQNEAQLEKSRLLSDRFSAERPKGSFSTLEIQRTEQGDSAMYLCASSPGGASVQFFGPGTRLTVL.

V usage is TRBV18 and J usage is TRBJ1-1; 9 nucleotides agree with TRBD1. The length of the CDR3 is 14 residues. After removal of 4 bases from V and 4 bases from J, the junction contained 4 bases not matched to a gene. CDR1 and CDR2 (germline): KGHSH, LQKENI. CDR3 nucleotide sequence: TGTGCCAGCTCACTCGGACAGGGGAGCACTGAAGCTTTCTTT. Protein: CASSLGQGSTEAFF.

The chain employs TRBV2 and TRBJ2-1, with TRBD2 as a possible D gene (6 bases). The CDR3 loop spans 15 amino acids. Germline V gene sequence: CDR1 SNHLY, CDR2 FYNNEI. Trimming pared 10 bases from V and 2 bases from J, leaving 18 bases between. CDR3 DNA sequence: TGTGCCACCCGGCCTGGGAGGTTGACCTACAATGAGCAGTTCTTC. Translation gives CATRPGRLTYNEQFF.

The chain joins TRBV5-1 to TRBJ1-4; TRBD1 is a possible D gene (5 bases). From germline, CDR1 is SGHRS and CDR2 YFSETQ. Trimming took 4 bases from V and 2 from J, leaving 12 bases between them. CDR3 length equals 15 residues. The CDR3, as DNA: TGCGCCAGCAGCGGGGCTTCAGCGACTAATGAAAAACTGTTTTTT. Protein: CASSGASATNEKLFF.

The chain combines TRBV21-1 with TRBJ1-3. TRBV21-1 is a documented pseudogene. This CDR3 has 18 residues. CDR3 nucleotides: TGTGCCAGCAGCAAAGAGGCGGGCAGACCCGTTTCTGGAAACACCATATATTTT. Translated: CASSKEAGRPVSGNTIYF.

The genes are TRBV2 and TRBJ2-6; perhaps TRBD1 as D (5 bases). CDR1 SNHLY and CDR2 FYNNEI come from the germline V gene. Trimming stripped 6 bases from V and 0 bases from J, with 15 bases between. The CDR3 sequence is 17 residues long. For the CDR3, the DNA is TGTGCCAGCAGGGAGACAGCACTCCCCTCTGGGGCCAACGTCCTGACTTTC. It specifies CASRETALPSGANVLTF.

The V gene is TRBV11-1, the J gene TRBJ1-1, with 8 bases aligning to TRBD1. Per the germline V gene, CDR1 is SGHAT and CDR2 is FQDESV (reference sequence). There are 13 residues in the CDR3. The V segment lost 5 bases and the J segment 5 bases; nucleotides outside the gene matches: 4. CDR3 nucleotide sequence: TGTGCCAGCAGCCAGGACAGGGATACTGAAGCTTTCTTT. Protein sequence: CASSQDRDTEAFF.

V and J are TRBV6-6 and TRBJ1-1; D remains unclear. The germline gives CDR1 MNHNY, CDR2 SVGAGI (reference sequence). This CDR3 has 14 residues. Between the trimmed V and J ends, which lost 6 bases and 1 base, there was a span of 12 bases. The CDR3 loop reads CASSNGRGNTEAFF. The CDR3 nucleotides read TGTGCCAGCAGCAACGGTCGGGGGAACACTGAAGCTTTCTTT.

The chain has TRBV6-5 and TRBJ2-7; D not resolved. This CDR3 has 13 residues. CDR1 and CDR2 from the germline V gene are MNHEY and SVGAGI. V lost 2 bases, J lost 3 bases, and 8 bases lay in between. The CDR3 loop reads CASSYRQRYEQYF. CDR3 bases: TGTGCCAGCAGTTACAGGCAGCGCTACGAGCAGTACTTC.

The chain uses TRBV18 and TRBJ1-1; 7 nucleotides align to TRBD1. Germline CDR1 reads KGHSH; CDR2 reads LQKENI. The CDR3 spans 15 residues. V gave up 3 bases and J gave up 3 bases; unmatched junction bases: 7. The CDR3: CASSPAGGRDTEAFF. CDR3 sequence (DNA): TGTGCCAGCTCACCTGCAGGGGGTAGGGACACTGAAGCTTTCTTT.

The chain couples TRBV6-5 to TRBJ2-1; D possibly corresponds to TRBD2 (7 bases). V was pared by 0 bases and J by 14 bases, with 17 bases between. This CDR3 is 14 amino acids long. The germline CDR1 and CDR2 sequences are MNHEY and SVGAGI. The CDR3 sequence: CASSYSRGEGWEFF. DNA of the CDR3: TGTGCCAGCAGTTACTCGAGGGGGGAGGGTTGGGAGTTCTTC.

This sequence joins TRBV11-2 and TRBJ2-1; 9 bases are shared with TRBD1. Germline CDR1 is SGHAT and CDR2 is FQNNGV. This CDR3 comprises 13 residues. The V and J ends lost 5 bases and 9 bases, in that order; junction bases with no gene match: 5. The CDR3 DNA follows: TGTGCCAGCAGCCCCGGGACAGGGATTGAGCAGTTCTTC. It encodes CASSPGTGIEQFF.

The chain employs TRBV5-1 and TRBJ1-6, with 11 bases identical to TRBD1. Germline CDR1 and CDR2: SGHRS and YFSETQ. Trimming cost V 4 bases and J 9 bases; bases outside gene matches: 12. The CDR3 sequence is 17 residues long. CDR3 in amino acids: CASSAGSGQGAGSPLHF. The DNA for the CDR3 is TGCGCCAGCAGCGCCGGCTCAGGACAGGGGGCAGGTTCACCCCTCCACTTT.

The V gene is TRBV11-2, the J gene TRBJ2-5; 9 bases agree with TRBD2. The germline V gene has CDR1 SGHAT and CDR2 FQNNGV. The CDR3 has 17 residues. V shed 2 bases, J shed 5 bases, and the junction held 12 bases outside the gene matches. DNA for the CDR3: TGTGCCAGCAGCTTAAGGATCGAGCGGGGGGCCTGGGAGACCCAGTACTTC. It is translated as CASSLRIERGAWETQYF.

The chain is built from TRBV24-1 and TRBJ1-2, with 8 bases identical to TRBD1. V dropped 5 bases and J dropped 0; count of bases not matched to a gene: 7. CDR3 length equals 16 residues. Germline assignment: CDR1 KGHDR and CDR2 SFDVKD. CDR3 in DNA: TGTGCCACCAGTGGAGGGCCAGGGGGCACTAACTATGGCTACACCTTC. Residues: CATSGGPGGTNYGYTF.

The V gene is TRBV15, the J gene TRBJ2-1; no clear D gene. This CDR3 has 13 amino acids. Between the trimmed V and J ends, which lost 7 bases and 2 bases, there was a span of 9 bases. CDR1 is LNHNV and CDR2 is YYDKDF in the germline V gene (reference sequence). The CDR3: CATTSGPYNEQFF. CDR3 bases: TGTGCCACCACGAGTGGGCCCTACAATGAGCAGTTCTTC.